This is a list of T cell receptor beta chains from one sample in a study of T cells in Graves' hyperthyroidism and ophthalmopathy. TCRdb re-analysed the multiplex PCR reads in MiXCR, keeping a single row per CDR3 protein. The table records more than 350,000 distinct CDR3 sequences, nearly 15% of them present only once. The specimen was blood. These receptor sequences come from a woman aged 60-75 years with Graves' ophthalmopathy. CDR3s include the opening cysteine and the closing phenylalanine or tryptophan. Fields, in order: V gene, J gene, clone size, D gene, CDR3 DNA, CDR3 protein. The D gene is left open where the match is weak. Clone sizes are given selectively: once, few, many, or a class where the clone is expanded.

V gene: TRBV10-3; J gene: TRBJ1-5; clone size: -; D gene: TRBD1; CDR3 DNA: TGTGCCATCAGGGAAACAGGGGACCAGCCCCAGCATTTT; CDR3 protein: CAIRETGDQPQHF
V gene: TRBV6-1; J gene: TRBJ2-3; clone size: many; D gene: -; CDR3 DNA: TGTGCCAGCAGTGACCTCGCGGGCTCAGATACGCAGTATTTT; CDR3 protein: CASSDLAGSDTQYF
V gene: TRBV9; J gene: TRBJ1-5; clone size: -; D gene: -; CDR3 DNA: TGTGCCAGCAGCGCCTGGGGCAATCAGCCCCAGCATTTT; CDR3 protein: CASSAWGNQPQHF
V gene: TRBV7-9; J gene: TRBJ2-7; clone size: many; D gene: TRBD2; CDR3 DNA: TGTGCCAGCAGCACGGGACTAGCGGCTCACTACGAGCAGTACTTC; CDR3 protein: CASSTGLAAHYEQYF
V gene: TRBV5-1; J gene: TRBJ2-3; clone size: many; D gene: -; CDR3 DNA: TGCGCCAGCAGACATAGCGGAGATACGCAGTATTTT; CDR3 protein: CASRHSGDTQYF
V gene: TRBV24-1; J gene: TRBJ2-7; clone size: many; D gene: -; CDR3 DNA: TGTGCCACCAGTGATTACTACGAGCAGTACTTC; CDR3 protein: CATSDYYEQYF
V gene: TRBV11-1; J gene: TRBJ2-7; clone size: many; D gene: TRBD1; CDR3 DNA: TGTGCCAGCATGGGGACAGGGCTCTCCTACGAGCAGTACTTC; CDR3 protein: CASMGTGLSYEQYF
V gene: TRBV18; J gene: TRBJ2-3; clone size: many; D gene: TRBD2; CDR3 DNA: TGTGCCAGCTCACCGGGACTAGCGGGGACGGGAGATACGCAGTATTTT; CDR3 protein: CASSPGLAGTGDTQYF
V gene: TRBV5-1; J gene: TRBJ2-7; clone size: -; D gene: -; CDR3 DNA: TGCGCCAGCAGCTTGGAGACCGCCCCCTCCTACGAGCAGTACTTC; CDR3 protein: CASSLETAPSYEQYF
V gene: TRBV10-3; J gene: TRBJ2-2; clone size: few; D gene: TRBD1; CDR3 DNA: TGTGCCATCAGTCCGGACAGGGGGAACACCGGGGAGCTGTTTTTT; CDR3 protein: CAISPDRGNTGELFF
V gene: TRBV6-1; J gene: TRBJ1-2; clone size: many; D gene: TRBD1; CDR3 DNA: TGTGCCAGCAGCCCCGGAGGACAGGGGGGAGACTATGGCTACACCTTC; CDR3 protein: CASSPGGQGGDYGYTF
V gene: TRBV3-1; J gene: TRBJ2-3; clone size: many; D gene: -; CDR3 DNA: TGTGCCAGCAGCCTAGAAGGGCGGCGGCCGAGCGGACCAGATACGCAGTATTTT; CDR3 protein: CASSLEGRRPSGPDTQYF
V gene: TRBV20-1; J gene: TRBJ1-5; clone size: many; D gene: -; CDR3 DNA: TGCAGTGCCAGACGGGGGGCTCAGCCCCAGCATTTT; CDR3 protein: CSARRGAQPQHF
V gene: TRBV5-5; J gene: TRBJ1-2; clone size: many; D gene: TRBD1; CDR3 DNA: TGTGCCAGCAGCTCCGGGACAGGGAGTGTACTAGGAGGCTACACCTTC; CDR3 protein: CASSSGTGSVLGGYTF
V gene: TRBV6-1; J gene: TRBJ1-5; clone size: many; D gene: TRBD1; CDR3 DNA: TGTGCCAGCAGTGCAAGGGGGCTGAATCAGCCCCAGCATTTT; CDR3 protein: CASSARGLNQPQHF
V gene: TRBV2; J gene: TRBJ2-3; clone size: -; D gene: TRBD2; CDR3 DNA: TGTGCCAGCAGTTCAAATAGCGGGATAAGCACAGATACGCAGTATTTT; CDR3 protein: CASSSNSGISTDTQYF
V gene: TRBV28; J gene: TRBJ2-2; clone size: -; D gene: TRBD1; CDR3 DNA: TGTGCCAGCAGTTTGACCTTCTGGGACAGCGATTACACCGGGGAGCTGTTTTTT; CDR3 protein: CASSLTFWDSDYTGELFF
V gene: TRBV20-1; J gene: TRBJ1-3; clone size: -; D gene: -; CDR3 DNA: TGCAGTGCCCGGGACGGTCCGGGCCTAAGCTCTGGAAACACCATATATTTT; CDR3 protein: CSARDGPGLSSGNTIYF
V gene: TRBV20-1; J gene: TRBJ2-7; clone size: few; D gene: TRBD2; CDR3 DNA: TGCAGTGCTAGTGCCCCTAGCGGGAGTTCTTACGAGCAGTACTTC; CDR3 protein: CSASAPSGSSYEQYF
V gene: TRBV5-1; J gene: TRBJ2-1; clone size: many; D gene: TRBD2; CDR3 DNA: TGCGCCAGCAGCTTGGAAATAACGGGAGGGCTCGATGAGCAGTTCTTC; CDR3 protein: CASSLEITGGLDEQFF
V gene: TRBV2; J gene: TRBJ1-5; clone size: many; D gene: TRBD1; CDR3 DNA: TGTGCCAGCAGTTCTCAGGGGGCGAACCAGCCCCAGCATTTT; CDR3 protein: CASSSQGANQPQHF
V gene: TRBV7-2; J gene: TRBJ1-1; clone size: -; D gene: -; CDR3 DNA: TGTGCCAGCAGCTTAGTGGGGTGGCAATCAGAAGCTTTCTTT; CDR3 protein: CASSLVGWQSEAFF
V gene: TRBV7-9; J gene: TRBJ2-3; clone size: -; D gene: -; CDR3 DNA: TGTGCCAGCAGCTTATCCCCCCCACAGTCAGATACGCAGTATTTT; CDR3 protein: CASSLSPPQSDTQYF
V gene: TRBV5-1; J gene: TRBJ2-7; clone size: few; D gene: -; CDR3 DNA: TGCGCCAGCAGACGAGGACGGGGAGACTACGAGCAGTACTTC; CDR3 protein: CASRRGRGDYEQYF
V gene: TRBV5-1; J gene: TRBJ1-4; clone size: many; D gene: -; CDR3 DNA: TGCGCCAGCAGCTTGACAGGGAGTCTAAATCCTAATGAAAAACTGTTTTTT; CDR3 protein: CASSLTGSLNPNEKLFF
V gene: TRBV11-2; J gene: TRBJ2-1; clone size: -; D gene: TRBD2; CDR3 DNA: TGTGCCAGCAGCTTAGATGTTTACGGGGGAATAGCGGGCTCCTACAATGAGCAGTTCTTC; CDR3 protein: CASSLDVYGGIAGSYNEQFF
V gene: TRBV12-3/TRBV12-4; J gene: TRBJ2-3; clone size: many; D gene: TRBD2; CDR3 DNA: TGTGCCAGCAGTTCCCAGCGGGAGGGGGATACGCAGTATTTT; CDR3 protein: CASSSQREGDTQYF
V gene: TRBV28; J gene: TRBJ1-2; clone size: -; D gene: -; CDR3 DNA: TGTGCCAGCAGTTTAAGCGGAGGGGGAGGGTGGAGCTACACCTTC; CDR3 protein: CASSLSGGGGWSYTF
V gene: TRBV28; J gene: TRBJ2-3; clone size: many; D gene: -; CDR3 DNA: TGTGCCAGCAGTTCCTCCGGGGAGGGACAGCTGCAGTATTTT; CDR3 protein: CASSSSGEGQLQYF